This T cell receptor beta chain was captured in a study of T-cell memory formation after mild COVID-19. Study observations and caveats: Detection of some responders pre-infection suggested pre-existing cross-reactive memory T cells participated.

This clonotype was counted between two and nine times. Its target is not known. Libraries for TCRalpha and TCRbeta carried sample barcodes and unique molecular identifiers via 5'RACE. TCRdb independently ran MiXCR on the 5' RACE reads; one entry per CDR3 protein. This table holds around 300,000 distinct CDR3 sequences, roughly 13% found once. Trimming left V 2 bases short and J 6 bases short, with 10 bases between. This CDR3 is built from 13 residues. The V and J genes are TRBV12-3 or TRBV12-4 and TRBJ1-1; D is unclear. Input material: PBMCs or a T cell subset sorted from them (not recorded which). This TCR was recovered from a man younger than 30 who had mild COVID-19 (a few samples of this study predate the infection). Cell type and time point are not known. DNA of the CDR3: TGTGCCAGCAGTTTAAATCTTCGGGCTGAAGCTTTCTTT. Its protein product is CASSLNLRAEAFF.